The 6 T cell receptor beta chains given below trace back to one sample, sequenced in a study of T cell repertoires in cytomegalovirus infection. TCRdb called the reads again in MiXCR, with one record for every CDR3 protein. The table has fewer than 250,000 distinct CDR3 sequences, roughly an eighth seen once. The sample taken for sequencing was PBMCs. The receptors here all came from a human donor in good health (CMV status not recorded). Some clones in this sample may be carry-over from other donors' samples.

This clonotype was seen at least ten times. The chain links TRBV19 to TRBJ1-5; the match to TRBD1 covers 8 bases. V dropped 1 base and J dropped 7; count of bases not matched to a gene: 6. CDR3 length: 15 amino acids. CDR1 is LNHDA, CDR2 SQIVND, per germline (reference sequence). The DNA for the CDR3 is TGTGCCAGTAGTATAGTAGCACAGGGGGTCCAGCCCCAGCATTTT. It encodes CASSIVAQGVQPQHF. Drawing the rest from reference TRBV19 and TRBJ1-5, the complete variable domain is DGGITQSPKYLFRKEGQNVTLSCEQNLNHDAMYWYRQDPGQGLRLIYYSQIVNDFQKGDIAEGYSVSREKKESFPLTVTSAQKNPTAFYLCASSIVAQGVQPQHFGDGTRLSIL.

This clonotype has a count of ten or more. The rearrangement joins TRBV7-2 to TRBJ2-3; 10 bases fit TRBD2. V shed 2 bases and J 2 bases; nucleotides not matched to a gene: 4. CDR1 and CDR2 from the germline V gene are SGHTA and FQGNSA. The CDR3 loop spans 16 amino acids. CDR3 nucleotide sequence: TGTGCCAGCAGCTTAAGAGCGGGGGGGCCCACAGATACGCAGTATTTT. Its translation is CASSLRAGGPTDTQYF.

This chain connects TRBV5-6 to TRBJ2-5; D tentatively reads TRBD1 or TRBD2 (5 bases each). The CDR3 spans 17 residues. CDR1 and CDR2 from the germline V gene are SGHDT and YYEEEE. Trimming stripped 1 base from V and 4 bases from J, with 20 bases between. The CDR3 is CASSLKTEGGSGETQYF. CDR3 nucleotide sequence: TGTGCCAGCAGCTTGAAGACAGAGGGCGGGTCCGGAGAGACCCAGTACTTC.

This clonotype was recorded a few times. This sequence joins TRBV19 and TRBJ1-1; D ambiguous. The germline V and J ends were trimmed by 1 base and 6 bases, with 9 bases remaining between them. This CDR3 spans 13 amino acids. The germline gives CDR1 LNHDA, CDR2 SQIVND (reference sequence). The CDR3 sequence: CASSIVADSEAFF. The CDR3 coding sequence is TGTGCCAGTAGTATAGTAGCGGACTCTGAAGCTTTCTTT.

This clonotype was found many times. CDR3 amino acids: CASSLWTGATEAFF. The CDR3 nucleotides are TGTGCCAGCAGTTTATGGACAGGGGCCACTGAAGCTTTCTTT. This chain joins TRBV28 and TRBJ1-1, with TRBD1 matching over 8 bases. The CDR3 has 14 residues. J was trimmed by 4 bases and V by 0 bases; bases with no gene match: 1. Germline CDR1 reads MDHEN; CDR2 reads SYDVKM.

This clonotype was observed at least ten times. The CDR3 nucleotides are TGTGCCAGCAGCTTCCAGCGGCACACAGATACGCAGTATTTT. It codes for CASSFQRHTDTQYF. The chain is built from TRBV7-2 and TRBJ2-3, with D possibly being TRBD2 (5 bases). Trimming left V 3 bases short and J 2 bases short, with 9 bases between. The CDR3 is 14 amino acids. Looked up from germline, CDR1 is SGHTA and CDR2 is FQGNSA.